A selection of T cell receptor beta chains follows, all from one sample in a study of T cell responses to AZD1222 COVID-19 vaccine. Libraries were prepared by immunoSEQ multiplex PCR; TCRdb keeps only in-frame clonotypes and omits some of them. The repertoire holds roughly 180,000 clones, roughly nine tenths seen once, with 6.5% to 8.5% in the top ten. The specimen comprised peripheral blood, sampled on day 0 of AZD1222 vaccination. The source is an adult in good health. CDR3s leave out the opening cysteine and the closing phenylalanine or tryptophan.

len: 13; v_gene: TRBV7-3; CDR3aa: ASSLESAINSPLH
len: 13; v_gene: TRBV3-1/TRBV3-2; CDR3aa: ASSPDRATGNTIY
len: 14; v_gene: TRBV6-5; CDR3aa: ASSYEGTTNTGELF
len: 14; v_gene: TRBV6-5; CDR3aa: ASSYSGQGTGNTIY
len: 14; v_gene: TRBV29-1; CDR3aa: SASDLANLLQETQY
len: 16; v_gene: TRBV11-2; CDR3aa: ASSRVGTGWDSGNTIY
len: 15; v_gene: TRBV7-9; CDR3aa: ASSLVKQGAGQETQY
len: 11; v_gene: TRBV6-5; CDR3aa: ASSLWVGEPQH
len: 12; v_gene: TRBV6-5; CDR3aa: ASSYGRGEGGYT
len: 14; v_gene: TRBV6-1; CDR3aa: ASSAGGLGMNTEAF
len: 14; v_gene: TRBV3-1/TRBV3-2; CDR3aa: ASSQYGGAGTGELF
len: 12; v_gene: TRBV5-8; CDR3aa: ASRPRGAVETQY
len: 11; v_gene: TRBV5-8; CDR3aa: ASTLSSNQPQH
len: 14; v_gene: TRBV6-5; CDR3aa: ASSYLGTRSQETQY
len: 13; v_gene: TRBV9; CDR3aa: ASSVEGATYNEQF
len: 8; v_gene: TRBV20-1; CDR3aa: SARSYEQY
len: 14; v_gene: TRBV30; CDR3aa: AWTRPGSLSGNTIY
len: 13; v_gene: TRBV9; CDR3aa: ASSVAEAMNTEAF
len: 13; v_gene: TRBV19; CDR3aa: ASSIGDYHQETQY
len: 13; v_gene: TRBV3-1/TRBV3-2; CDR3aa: ASSLGQTLYNEQF
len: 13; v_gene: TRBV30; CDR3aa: AWSVSGGPNEKLF
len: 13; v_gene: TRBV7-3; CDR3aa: ASSNFRGMETEAF
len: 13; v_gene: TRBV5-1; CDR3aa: ASSPDDVGSQPQH
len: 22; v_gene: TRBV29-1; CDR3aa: SARKTSGLAGVLRSWSSYNEQF
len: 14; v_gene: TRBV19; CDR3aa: ASSPRDRGSNQPQH
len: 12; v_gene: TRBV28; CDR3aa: ASSLGRTRSPLH
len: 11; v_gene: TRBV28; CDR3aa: ASSFTTRPGYT
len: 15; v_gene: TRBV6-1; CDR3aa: ASSATSGGFTYNEQF
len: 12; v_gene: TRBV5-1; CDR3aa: ASSLAGESYEQY
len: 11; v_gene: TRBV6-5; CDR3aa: ASSYSGDYGYT
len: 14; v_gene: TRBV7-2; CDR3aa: ASSLDRVRGSYEQY
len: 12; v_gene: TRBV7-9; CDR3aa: ASSWWSDPTVAF
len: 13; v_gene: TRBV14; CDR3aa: ASSRLSEGAGGYT
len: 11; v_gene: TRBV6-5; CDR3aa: ATTDQGATEAF
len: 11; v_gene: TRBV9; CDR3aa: ASSVGLEETQY